A single TCR beta chain is shown here with its context. Synthetic TCR analog templates were spiked into all PCRs individually. Using immunoSEQ multiplex PCR, the repertoire was profiled, and TCRdb retains in-frame clones only, with some absent. This sample carries approximately 80,000 clones, 82% of them seen once, and the ten largest clones take more than 8%. This CDR3 region has 16 residues. Germline trimming cut 0 bases from V and 2 bases from J; bases unmatched to any gene: 7. Germline-derived CDR1 and CDR2 are SGDLS and YYNGEE. The sample is drawn from a study of PD-L1 blockade in urothelial cancer.

The sequence derives from a man between 65 and 85 years old with urothelial cancer. This sample comprised PBMCs, obtained around atezolizumab (anti-PD-L1) treatment. This chain connects TRBV9 to TRBJ2-5; 7 nucleotides align to TRBD2. CDR3 in DNA: TGTGCCAGCAGCGTAGGTGTGGGAGGGCGTCAAGAGACCCAGTACTTC. Translating gives CASSVGVGGRQETQYF.